Listed here is a single TCR beta chain. The data are from a study of T cell responses to AZD1222 COVID-19 vaccine. CDR1 MNHEY and CDR2 SMNVEV come from the germline V gene (reference sequence). CDR3 length equals 16 residues. Germline trimming cut 8 bases from V and 1 base from J; bases unmatched to any gene: 10. TCRdb keeps only in-frame clones here, not all; method: immunoSEQ multiplex PCR. Here the sample spans around 140,000 clones, roughly nine tenths being singletons. This specimen consisted of peripheral blood, obtained on day 0 of AZD1222 vaccination. The chain is built from TRBV27 and TRBJ2-7; 11 nucleotides match TRBD2. The sequence was collected from an adult in good health. The CDR3 DNA follows: TGTGCCAGCCAACGGACAGGGACTAGCGGATCCTACGAGCAGTACTTC. Encoded protein: CASQRTGTSGSYEQYF.